The 10 T cell receptor beta chains below were found in one sample sequenced in a study of cytomegalovirus exposure and HLA in healthy donors. The PCR contained 60 Vbeta and 13 Jbeta primers. Assay used: immunoSEQ multiplex PCR; TCRdb lists only in-frame clones, some missing. The repertoire holds 150,000 or so clones, with around 80% as singletons. Sequencing was done on a sample of PBMCs. The receptors stem from a woman between 50 and 59 years old in good health and CMV-seropositive.

This rearrangement joins TRBV11-2 to TRBJ1-6, with 7 bases lining up with TRBD1. Germline CDR1 and CDR2: SGHAT and FQNNGV. CDR3 size: 14 residues. The trim removed 1 base at V and 8 bases at J, leaving 2 bases unmatched. This CDR3 is CASSLGQGYSPLHF. The DNA of the CDR3 is TGTGCCAGCAGCTTAGGACAGGGCTATTCACCCCTCCACTTT.

J is TRBJ2-5 and V is TRBV5-8, with 10 nucleotides matching TRBD2. Trimming removed 4 bases from V and 3 bases from J; junction bases left unmatched: 9. Germline lookup yields CDR1 SGHTS and CDR2 YDEGEE. The CDR3 runs to 16 residues. This chain's CDR3 is CASSPAERGGEETQYF. The CDR3 DNA sequence: TGTGCCAGCAGCCCTGCGGAGCGGGGGGGAGAAGAGACCCAGTACTTC. Looking up the rest from reference TRBV5-8 and TRBJ2-5 gives the full variable domain: EAGVTQSPTHLIKTRGQQATLRCSPISGHTSVYWYQQALGLGLQFLLWYDEGEERNRGNFPPRFSGRQFPNYSSELNVNALELEDSALYLCASSPAERGGEETQYFGPGTRLLVL.

This chain uses TRBV5-1 with TRBJ2-2; D gene unclear. Per germline, CDR1 SGHRS and CDR2 YFSETQ. V lost 4 bases to trimming and J lost 5 bases, with 9 bases between them. The CDR3 spans 13 residues. The CDR3 DNA is TGCGCCAGCAGCCCGGTCGGTACCGGGGAGCTGTTTTTT. This codes for CASSPVGTGELFF.

The chain is built from TRBV14 and TRBJ2-1; D call uncertain. V dropped 1 base and J dropped 13 bases, with 8 bases sitting between them. This CDR3 has 11 residues. Germline CDR1 reads SGHDN; CDR2 reads FVKESK. CDR3: CASSQGVVQFF. DNA of the CDR3: TGTGCCAGCAGCCAAGGAGTGGTCCAGTTCTTC.

The chain joins TRBV4-3 to TRBJ2-3; no clear D. Germline lookup yields CDR1 LGHNA and CDR2 YSLEER. The CDR3 length is 14 residues. V was trimmed by 0 bases and J by 4 bases, leaving 8 bases between them. The DNA for the CDR3 is TGCGCCAGCAGCCAAGATTTTACGGCAGATACGCAGTATTTT. Its protein product is CASSQDFTADTQYF.

The chain uses TRBV27 and TRBJ2-1, with a weak D call TRBD1 (5 bases). CDR1 and CDR2 from the germline V gene are MNHEY and SMNVEV (reference sequence). The CDR3 totals 16 residues. V was trimmed by 6 bases and J by 9 bases, leaving 24 bases between them. The CDR3 DNA reads as TGTGCCAGCAGAGGTCTGGGGCCGCGATACGACCTTGAGCAGTTCTTC. Encoded protein: CASRGLGPRYDLEQFF.

The V call is TRBV4-3, the J call TRBJ1-1; tentative D call: TRBD1 (6 bases). The CDR3 consists of 16 residues. Germline loops: CDR1 LGHNA, CDR2 YSLEER. V was cut by 1 base and J by 3 bases, with 15 bases left in between. The chain's CDR3 is CASSQASWGRYTEAFF. DNA for the CDR3: TGCGCCAGCAGCCAAGCCTCCTGGGGGCGATACACTGAAGCTTTCTTT.

The rearrangement links TRBV7-9 to TRBJ2-7; no reliable D call. Trimming shortened V by 1 base and J by 1 base, and 11 bases separated the two germline ends. CDR3 length: 15 amino acids. From germline, CDR1 is SEHNR and CDR2 FQNEAQ (reference sequence). CDR3 sequence reads: CASSLVGWVSYEQYF. The CDR3 DNA is TGTGCCAGCAGCTTAGTCGGGTGGGTGTCCTACGAGCAGTACTTC.

This rearrangement joins TRBV6-4 to TRBJ1-2; TRBD1 agrees at 12 bases. The CDR3 covers 17 residues. Germline V lookup: CDR1 MRHNA, CDR2 SNTAGT. The V segment lost 5 bases and the J segment 7 bases; nucleotides outside the gene matches: 14. The CDR3 spells CASSITGTGGAVSGYTF. CDR3 bases: TGTGCCAGCAGTATTACCGGGACAGGGGGCGCGGTCAGTGGCTACACCTTC.

The gene calls are TRBV9 and TRBJ2-3, with TRBD2 as a possible D gene (5 bases). Trimming cost V 0 bases and J 0 bases, with 5 bases left between them. There are 14 residues in the CDR3. The germline V gene has CDR1 SGDLS and CDR2 YYNGEE. The CDR3 nucleotides are TGTGCCAGCAGCGTAGCGGGGAGCACAGATACGCAGTATTTT. Amino acids: CASSVAGSTDTQYF.